These 26 T cell receptor beta chains were sequenced from one sample in a study of T cell responses to AZD1222 COVID-19 vaccine. Clones were read by immunoSEQ multiplex PCR, and TCRdb kept only the in-frame ones, dropping some. The data contain 120,000 to 150,000 clones, roughly 89% of them singletons. The source was peripheral blood, collected 28 days after the second AZD1222 dose. These receptors all come from an adult who received the AZD1222 COVID-19 vaccine.

J is TRBJ2-1 and V is TRBV9; D remains unclear. With 0 bases removed from V and 5 bases from J, the gap between germline ends came to 3 bases. Per the germline V gene, CDR1 is SGDLS and CDR2 is YYNGEE. This CDR3 has 12 amino acids. For the CDR3, the DNA is TGTGCCAGCAGCGTAGGAGACAATGAGCAGTTCTTC. Amino acid sequence: CASSVGDNEQFF.

The chain couples TRBV9 to TRBJ2-5; TRBD2 matches at 7 bases. The junction had 3 bases not matched to a gene; V was cut back by 0 bases and J by 4 bases. The germline CDR1 and CDR2 sequences are SGDLS and YYNGEE. The CDR3 runs to 14 residues. CDR3 in amino acids: CASSVVGGGETQYF. CDR3 bases: TGTGCCAGCAGCGTAGTTGGCGGGGGAGAGACCCAGTACTTC.

The rearrangement joins TRBV11-3 to TRBJ2-3; D unresolved. Germline V gene lookup returns CDR1 SGHNT and CDR2 YENEEA. The CDR3 loop spans 16 amino acids. V dropped 2 bases and J dropped 0 bases, with 12 bases sitting between them. The DNA of the CDR3 is TGTGCCAGCAGCTTATGGGCTTTGAGGAGCACAGATACGCAGTATTTT. It is translated as CASSLWALRSTDTQYF.

The V and J genes are TRBV4-3 and TRBJ2-7; TRBD2 matches at 7 bases. In germline, CDR1 is LGHNA, CDR2 YSLEER. The CDR3 extends over 19 amino acids. V lost 1 base, J lost 2 bases, and 17 bases stayed unmatched. CDR3 in amino acids: CASSQVTLNYPGGPYEQYF. CDR3 DNA: TGCGCCAGCAGCCAAGTCACGCTCAATTATCCGGGAGGACCCTACGAGCAGTACTTC.

This clone was found once. The chain carries TRBV9 and TRBJ1-1; tentatively, D is TRBD1 (5 bases). Trimming left V 4 bases short and J 7 bases short, with 14 bases between. Germline lookup yields CDR1 SGDLS and CDR2 YYNGEE. The CDR3 has 13 residues. CDR3 region: CASSLSGHGEAFF. The CDR3 DNA reads TGTGCCAGCAGCTTGTCCGGACACGGTGAAGCTTTCTTT.

CDR3 sequence (DNA): TGTGCCAGCAGAGCAGGGTCCTCTGGGGCCAACGTCCTGACTTTC. This encodes CASRAGSSGANVLTF. The chain is built from TRBV27 and TRBJ2-6; possible D gene TRBD1, 5 bases. The CDR3 spans 15 residues. Germline-derived CDR1 and CDR2 are MNHEY and SMNVEV (reference sequence). Trimming pared 6 bases from V and 0 bases from J, leaving 9 bases between.

The chain is built from TRBV19 and TRBJ1-2, with TRBD1 as a possible D gene (5 bases). From germline, CDR1 is LNHDA and CDR2 SQIVND (reference sequence). The CDR3 is 16 amino acids. With 3 bases removed from V and 8 bases from J, the gap between germline ends came to 22 bases. The CDR3 is CASSIGTYPSTFGYTF. In nucleotides, the CDR3 is TGTGCCAGTAGTATTGGGACGTACCCTTCCACCTTCGGCTACACCTTC.

The chain is built from TRBV6-2 or TRBV6-3 and TRBJ2-7, with D perhaps TRBD1 (6 bases). The CDR3 totals 14 residues. Trimming took 7 bases from V and 3 from J, leaving 16 bases between them. Germline values: CDR1 MNHEY, CDR2 SVGEGT. The CDR3 sequence is CASNPRGQHYEQYF. The CDR3 DNA follows: TGTGCCAGCAACCCCAGGGGACAACACTACGAGCAGTACTTC.

The V gene is TRBV29-1, the J gene TRBJ1-5, with D maybe TRBD1 (5 bases). Trimming took 5 bases from V and 7 from J, leaving 15 bases between them. Germline V gives CDR1 SQVTM, CDR2 ANQGSEA. The length of the CDR3 is 13 residues. The CDR3 DNA reads as TGCAGCGTTCGAGAGGGCCGGGACCAGCCCCAGCATTTT. It is translated as CSVREGRDQPQHF. The full variable domain, completed using reference TRBV29-1 and TRBJ1-5, is SAVISQKPSRDICQRGTSLTIQCQVDSQVTMMFWYRQQPGQSLTLIATANQGSEATYESGFVIDKFPISRPNLTFSTLTVSNMSPEDSSIYLCSVREGRDQPQHFGDGTRLSIL.

This clone was counted once. CDR3 loop: CASSPYSYNEQFF. The CDR3 bases are TGTGCCAGCTCACCTTACAGCTACAATGAGCAGTTCTTC. V usage is TRBV18 and J usage is TRBJ2-1, with unresolved D. This CDR3 comprises 13 residues. Germline V gives CDR1 KGHSH, CDR2 LQKENI. V shed 3 bases and J shed 3 bases, with 6 bases lying between them.

The chain is built from TRBV10-3 and TRBJ2-7, with 7 bases fitting TRBD2. V was clipped by 6 bases and J by 4 bases; unmatched bases: 6. The germline V gene has CDR1 ENHRY and CDR2 SYGVKD. This CDR3 comprises 13 residues. The DNA of the CDR3 is TGTGCCATCAGAGGGGAGGGCATTTACGAGCAGTACTTC. Translating it yields CAIRGEGIYEQYF.

The chain uses TRBV11-2 and TRBJ2-1, with a weak D call TRBD2 (6 bases). The CDR3 has 14 amino acids. Germline-derived CDR1 and CDR2 are SGHAT and FQNNGV. V lost 1 base to trimming and J lost 5 bases, with 9 bases between them. The CDR3 DNA reads as TGTGCCAGCAGCTTAGCGGGACTCCACAATGAGCAGTTCTTC. Protein: CASSLAGLHNEQFF.

V gene TRBV6-1 combines with J gene TRBJ2-5, with TRBD1 matching 7 bases. The length of the CDR3 is 15 residues. From germline, CDR1 is MNHNS and CDR2 SASEGT. V dropped 3 bases and J dropped 0; count of bases not matched to a gene: 4. The chain's CDR3 is CASSEETGNQETQYF. The CDR3 nucleotides are TGTGCCAGCAGTGAGGAGACAGGGAACCAAGAGACCCAGTACTTC.

The chain uses TRBV15 and TRBJ1-2, with D unresolved. The V gene's germline CDR1 is LNHNV and CDR2 YYDKDF (reference sequence). This CDR3 has 15 amino acids. V gave up 1 base and J gave up 4 bases, with 13 bases separating them. CDR3 sequence: CATSRGEGSPYGYTF. DNA of the CDR3: TGTGCCACCAGCAGAGGGGAAGGGAGCCCCTATGGCTACACCTTC.

This clone was observed a few times. The J gene is TRBJ1-2, the V gene TRBV2, with TRBD1 matching 8 bases. The J segment lost 4 bases and the V segment lost 2 bases, leaving 0 bases of the junction unmatched. CDR3 length: 13 residues. Germline lookup yields CDR1 SNHLY and CDR2 FYNNEI. The chain's CDR3 is CASSETGGYGYTF. Here the CDR3 DNA reads TGTGCCAGCAGTGAAACAGGGGGCTATGGCTACACCTTC.

The genes are TRBV24-1 and TRBJ2-5; 8 nucleotides agree with TRBD1. The CDR3 is 16 residues long. After removal of 4 bases from V and 5 bases from J, the junction contained 11 bases not matched to a gene. The V gene's germline CDR1 is KGHDR and CDR2 SFDVKD. CDR3 residues: CATSDTTRTGRETQYF. The CDR3 region has the DNA TGTGCCACCAGTGACACAACTCGGACAGGGAGGGAGACCCAGTACTTC.

This chain links TRBV4-1 with TRBJ2-7; 10 bases fit TRBD1. CDR3 length: 16 amino acids. With 1 base clipped from V and 4 bases from J, the junction kept 7 bases outside the gene matches. CDR1 and CDR2 from the germline V gene are MGHRA and YSYEKL. CDR3 coding DNA: TGCGCCAGCAGCCAAGTTTCGGGACAGGGGTTTTACGAGCAGTACTTC. It encodes CASSQVSGQGFYEQYF.

This chain connects TRBV9 to TRBJ2-2, with TRBD2 as a possible D gene (5 bases). CDR1 and CDR2 from the germline V gene are SGDLS and YYNGEE. This CDR3 has 14 residues. With 1 base removed from V and 5 bases from J, the gap between germline ends came to 9 bases. CDR3 coding DNA: TGTGCCAGCAGCGTAAGGAGCGGAACCGGGGAGCTGTTTTTT. Its translation: CASSVRSGTGELFF.

The rearrangement uses TRBV5-1 and TRBJ1-5; D unresolved. The CDR3 is 13 amino acids. CDR1 SGHRS and CDR2 YFSETQ come from the germline V gene. With 0 bases removed from V and 6 bases from J, the gap between germline ends came to 7 bases. The CDR3 sequence: CASSLGGGQPQHF. CDR3 DNA sequence: TGCGCCAGCAGCTTGGGTGGCGGTCAGCCCCAGCATTTT.

This rearrangement joins TRBV19 to TRBJ2-3, with D tentatively TRBD1 (6 bases). The CDR3 runs to 12 residues. The germline CDR1 and CDR2 sequences are LNHDA and SQIVND (reference sequence). V was trimmed by 3 bases and J by 7 bases, leaving 8 bases between them. CDR3 nucleotide sequence: TGTGCCAGTAGTATCCGGGACAATACGCAGTATTTT. Translated: CASSIRDNTQYF.

This clone was found once. This chain connects TRBV4-1 to TRBJ2-5; TRBD2 agrees at 9 bases. Germline V gives CDR1 MGHRA, CDR2 YSYEKL. The CDR3 runs to 18 residues. V gave up 5 bases and J gave up 2 bases; unmatched junction bases: 15. CDR3 coding DNA: TGCGCCAGCAGCAACGGCAGAGCTAGCGGGACTCTACAAGAGACCCAGTACTTC. Translated: CASSNGRASGTLQETQYF.

V and J are TRBV11-2 and TRBJ1-4; D perhaps matches TRBD1 (5 bases). This CDR3 contains 20 residues. The germline V gene encodes CDR1 SGHAT and CDR2 FQNNGV. Deletions cut 0 bases from V and 0 bases from J, with 20 bases between. The CDR3 here is CASSLDARHLPRATNEKLFF. DNA of the CDR3: TGTGCCAGCAGCTTAGATGCAAGACACCTACCCAGGGCAACTAATGAAAAACTGTTTTTT.

The chain carries TRBV19 and TRBJ1-1; the match to TRBD1 covers 10 bases. Germline CDR1 reads LNHDA; CDR2 reads SQIVND (reference sequence). J was trimmed by 2 bases and V by 4 bases; bases with no gene match: 4. The CDR3 consists of 15 residues. DNA of the CDR3: TGTGCCAGTAGTAGGACAGGGGGTGCCAACACTGAAGCTTTCTTT. Protein sequence: CASSRTGGANTEAFF.

The V gene is TRBV7-8, the J gene TRBJ2-7; 12 bases match TRBD1. With 5 bases clipped from V and 6 bases from J, the junction kept 11 bases outside the gene matches. There are 16 residues in the CDR3. Germline CDR1 is SGHVS and CDR2 is FQNEAQ. CDR3 in DNA: TGTGCCAGCAGCCCAAGCCGCCGGGACAGGGGGCGCGAGCAGTACTTC. Its translation: CASSPSRRDRGREQYF.

This chain links TRBV28 with TRBJ2-3; D is perhaps TRBD2 (6 bases). The CDR3 totals 14 residues. Germline assignment: CDR1 MDHEN and CDR2 SYDVKM. The V gene lost 5 bases and the J gene lost 2 bases, with 11 bases spanning the gap. CDR3: CASSTRGNTDTQYF. The CDR3 nucleotides read TGTGCCAGCAGTACCCGGGGGAACACAGATACGCAGTATTTT.

This chain connects TRBV9 to TRBJ2-2; D is possibly TRBD1 (5 bases). This CDR3 comprises 15 residues. Trimming left V 1 base short and J 0 bases short, with 7 bases between. The germline V gene encodes CDR1 SGDLS and CDR2 YYNGEE. CDR3 residues: CASSVWGSNTGELFF. CDR3 bases: TGTGCCAGCAGCGTATGGGGCTCGAACACCGGGGAGCTGTTTTTT.